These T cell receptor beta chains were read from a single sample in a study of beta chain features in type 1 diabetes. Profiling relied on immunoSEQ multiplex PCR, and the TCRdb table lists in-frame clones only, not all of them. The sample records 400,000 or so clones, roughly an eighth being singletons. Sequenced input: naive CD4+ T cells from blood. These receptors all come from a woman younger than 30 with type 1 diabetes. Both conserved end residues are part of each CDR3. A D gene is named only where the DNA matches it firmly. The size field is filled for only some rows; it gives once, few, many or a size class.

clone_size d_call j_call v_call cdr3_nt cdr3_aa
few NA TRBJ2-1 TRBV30 TGTGCCTGGAGTGCCGACAGGCCCGGTAGGTTCTTC CAWSADRPGRFF
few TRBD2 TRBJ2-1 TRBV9 TGTGCCAGCAGCGTAGACCCTAGCGGCCCAAATGAGCAGTTCTTC CASSVDPSGPNEQFF
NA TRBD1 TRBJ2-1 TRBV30 TGTGCCTGGACTATTCCCGGGACAGGGGGGCAGTTCTTC CAWTIPGTGGQFF
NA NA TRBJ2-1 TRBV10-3 TGTGCCATCAGGGGCGTAGCGGCCAATGAGCAGTTCTTC CAIRGVAANEQFF
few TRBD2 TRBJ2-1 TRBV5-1 TGCGCCAGCAGCCCGACTAGCGGGATTGGTGAGCAGTTCTTC CASSPTSGIGEQFF
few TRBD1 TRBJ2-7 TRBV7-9 TGTGCCAGCAGCAGGGACAGGGGTTATGACGAGCAGTACTTC CASSRDRGYDEQYF
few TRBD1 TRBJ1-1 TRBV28 TGTGCCAGCAGTCAACCGGGACAGGGGAACACTGAAGCTTTCTTT CASSQPGQGNTEAFF
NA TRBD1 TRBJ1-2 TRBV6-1 TGTGCCAGCAGTGAAGGACAGGGCTATGGCTACACCTTC CASSEGQGYGYTF
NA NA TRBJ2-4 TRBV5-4 TGTGCCAGCAGCCTTACCAGGGGAATTCAGTACTTC CASSLTRGIQYF
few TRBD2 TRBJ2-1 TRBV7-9 TGTGCCAGCAGCTTAGAAATAGCGGGAAACAATGAGCAGTTCTTC CASSLEIAGNNEQFF
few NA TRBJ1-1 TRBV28 TGTGCCAGCAGTTTACCCTACAGGGTTGAAGCTTTCTTT CASSLPYRVEAFF
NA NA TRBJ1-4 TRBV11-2 TGTGCCAGCAGCCACGGGGGGCAGAAGAATGAAAAACTGTTTTTT CASSHGGQKNEKLFF
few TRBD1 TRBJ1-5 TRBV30 TGTGCCTGGAGTGTAGAAGGGGGCTTGCATCAGCCCCAGCATTTT CAWSVEGGLHQPQHF
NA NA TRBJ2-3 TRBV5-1 TGCGCCAGCAGCCACCCCGCAGGGGTGACGCAGTATTTT CASSHPAGVTQYF
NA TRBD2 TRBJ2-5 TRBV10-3 TGTGCCATCAGCGGACTGGCGGGGGGCCAAGAGACCCAGTACTTC CAISGLAGGQETQYF
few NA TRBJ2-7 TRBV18 TGTGCCAGCTCACCGATCGGCAGGGGCGAAGTCGAGCAGTACTTC CASSPIGRGEVEQYF
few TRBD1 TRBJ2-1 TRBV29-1 TGCAGCGTTGAAGATCGGGGGACAGGGGTATTTGAGCAGTTCTTC CSVEDRGTGVFEQFF
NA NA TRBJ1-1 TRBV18 TGTGCCAGCTCACCGAGTCTCGGACAACTGAACACTGAAGCTTTCTTT CASSPSLGQLNTEAFF
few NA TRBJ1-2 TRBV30 TGTGCCTGGAGAGGGAGGCCCTTGGAGGGCTACACCTTC CAWRGRPLEGYTF
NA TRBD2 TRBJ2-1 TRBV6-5 TGTGCCAGCAAGTTAGCGGGGGGGTCCTACAATGAGCAGTTCTTC CASKLAGGSYNEQFF
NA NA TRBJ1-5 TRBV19 TGTGCCAGCGGGTATTTGGATCAGCCCCAGCATTTT CASGYLDQPQHF
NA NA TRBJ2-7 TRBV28 TGTGCCAGCACGGGAAATAGGGCGCAGTACTTC CASTGNRAQYF
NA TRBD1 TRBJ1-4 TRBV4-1 TGCGCCAGCAGCCAGGGACAGGAGAAGTTTACAACTAATGAAAAACTGTTTTTT CASSQGQEKFTTNEKLFF